A single TCR beta chain is shown here with its context. Its specificity is not known. This specimen comes from a study of T cell responses to AZD1222 COVID-19 vaccine. Turning to the study itself: The analysis combined second doses at about 4 or about 12 weeks. General study points: Reportedly, nearly half the spike-specific TCRs target unmutated variant regions.

Libraries were prepared by immunoSEQ multiplex PCR; TCRdb keeps only in-frame clonotypes and omits some of them. The table lists 85,000 to 100,000 clones, under 90% of them singletons. The TCR was taken from an adult in good health. Material: peripheral blood, obtained on day 0 of AZD1222 vaccination.

The CDR3 spells CASSLDRGRDQPQHF. CDR3 sequence (DNA): TGTGCCAGCTCACTGGACAGGGGCCGGGATCAGCCCCAGCATTTT. The J gene is TRBJ1-5, the V gene TRBV18; 9 bases agree with TRBD1. Germline V gives CDR1 KGHSH, CDR2 LQKENI. The ends lost 4 bases at V and 5 bases at J; junction bases unmatched: 6. The CDR3 consists of 15 residues. Variable domain in full (rest from reference TRBV18 and TRBJ1-5): NAGVMQNPRHLVRRRGQEARLRCSPMKGHSHVYWYRQLPEEGLKFMVYLQKENIIDESGMPKERFSAEFPKEGPSILRIQQVVRGDSAAYFCASSLDRGRDQPQHFGDGTRLSIL.